What follows are 15 T cell receptor beta chains derived from one specimen sequenced in a study of T cell changes during pregnancy in multiple sclerosis. Data came from immunoSEQ multiplex PCR; TCRdb stores just in-frame clones and leaves some out. The table records about 47,000 clones, roughly 92% of them present only once. This material consisted of peripheral blood, taken after pregnancy. These receptors were obtained from a female donor with multiple sclerosis, enrolled in a pregnancy study.

V gene TRBV18 combines with J gene TRBJ2-5, with TRBD2 matching over 8 bases. The CDR3 spans 17 residues. CDR1 KGHSH and CDR2 LQKENI come from the germline V gene. After removal of 4 bases from V and 2 bases from J, the junction contained 12 bases not matched to a gene. This CDR3 reads CASSRSHQGTRQETQYF. As DNA, the CDR3 is TGTGCCAGCTCACGGTCACACCAGGGGACTAGGCAAGAGACCCAGTACTTC.

This clone was detected only a few times. The chain employs TRBV9 and TRBJ2-2; a possible D gene is TRBD1 (6 bases). V dropped 4 bases and J dropped 6 bases, with 7 bases sitting between them. Germline CDR1 reads SGDLS; CDR2 reads YYNGEE. This CDR3 contains 12 residues. This CDR3 reads CASSKGAGELFF. The CDR3 coding sequence is TGTGCCAGCAGCAAGGGGGCCGGGGAGCTGTTTTTT.

The chain combines TRBV5-4 with TRBJ2-1, with TRBD2 matching over 14 bases. J was trimmed by 9 bases and V by 4 bases; bases with no gene match: 6. The CDR3 is 15 amino acids. Looked up from germline, CDR1 is SGHNT and CDR2 is YYREEE (reference sequence). The CDR3 sequence: CASSPTSGGEVEQFF. In nucleotides, the CDR3 is TGTGCCAGCAGCCCGACTAGCGGGGGGGAGGTTGAGCAGTTCTTC. The variable domain in full, with the rest retrieved from reference TRBV5-4 and TRBJ2-1, is ETGVTQSPTHLIKTRGQQVTLRCSSQSGHNTVSWYQQALGQGPQFIFQYYREEENGRGNFPPRFSGLQFPNYSSELNVNALELDDSALYLCASSPTSGGEVEQFFGPGTRLTVL.

The rearrangement joins TRBV5-6 to TRBJ2-7, with a tentative D call TRBD2 (6 bases). V shed 4 bases and J shed 1 base, with 9 bases lying between them. The germline CDR1 and CDR2 sequences are SGHDT and YYEEEE. The CDR3 covers 13 residues. The CDR3 coding sequence is TGTGCCAGCAGCATGGGGACTTCCTACGAGCAGTACTTC. Residues: CASSMGTSYEQYF.

This clone was recorded a few times. The chain is built from TRBV11-2 and TRBJ1-3; a possible D gene is TRBD1 (6 bases). V lost 8 bases and J lost 3, with 8 bases in between. CDR3 size: 12 residues. Germline V CDR1 and CDR2: SGHAT, FQNNGV. DNA for the CDR3: TGTGCCAGCCAGACAGGTGGAAACACCATATATTTT. Translation: CASQTGGNTIYF.

The rearrangement links TRBV4-3 to TRBJ2-2; 8 nucleotides line up with TRBD1. Germline assignment: CDR1 LGHNA and CDR2 YSLEER. This CDR3 comprises 18 residues. V was pared by 2 bases and J by 6 bases, with 14 bases of the junction left unmatched. Here the CDR3 reads CASSQKAPGTGRSGELFF. In DNA form, the CDR3 reads TGCGCCAGCAGCCAAAAAGCCCCGGGGACAGGTCGATCCGGGGAGCTGTTTTTT.

The V call is TRBV7-2, the J call TRBJ1-5, with TRBD1 as a possible D gene (5 bases). Germline CDR1 SGHTA, CDR2 FQGNSA. The CDR3 extends over 16 amino acids. V was shortened by 5 bases and J by 5 bases, with 19 bases between the two germline ends. In DNA form, the CDR3 reads TGTGCCAGCAGCCTAAATCGAGCGGGGACCCATCAGCCCCAGCATTTT. Translating gives CASSLNRAGTHQPQHF.

The V call is TRBV6-5, the J call TRBJ1-2; D is ambiguous. From germline, CDR1 is MNHEY and CDR2 SVGAGI. V was clipped by 5 bases and J by 8 bases, with 12 bases between them. This CDR3 is 12 amino acids long. DNA for the CDR3: TGTGCCAGCAGTCTGCTCGGGGAAGGCTACACCTTC. This sequence encodes CASSLLGEGYTF.

The chain couples TRBV7-6 to TRBJ2-7; D perhaps matches TRBD2 (5 bases). V lost 0 bases and J 0 bases, leaving 6 bases between the germline ends. Germline V gene lookup returns CDR1 SGHVS and CDR2 FNYEAQ. The CDR3 loop spans 14 amino acids. The CDR3 loop reads CASSLAGSSYEQYF. In DNA form, the CDR3 reads TGTGCCAGCAGCTTAGCGGGGAGCTCCTACGAGCAGTACTTC. Together with reference TRBV7-6 and TRBJ2-7, the CDR3 gives the full variable domain: GAGVSQSPRYKVTKRGQDVALRCDPISGHVSLYWYRQALGQGPEFLTYFNYEAQQDKSGLPNDRFSAERPEGSISTLTIQRTEQRDSAMYRCASSLAGSSYEQYFGPGTRLTVT.

The V and J genes are TRBV2 and TRBJ2-5; 10 nucleotides align to TRBD2. The ends lost 5 bases at V and 4 bases at J; junction bases unmatched: 10. Germline CDR1 SNHLY, CDR2 FYNNEI. The CDR3 totals 16 residues. CDR3 amino acids: CASSPRTSGVGETQYF. The CDR3 DNA reads as TGTGCCAGCAGTCCAAGAACTAGCGGGGTGGGAGAGACCCAGTACTTC.

The chain couples TRBV2 to TRBJ2-7; a possible D gene is TRBD1 (5 bases). The germline gives CDR1 SNHLY, CDR2 FYNNEI. V was trimmed by 8 bases and J by 0 bases, leaving 14 bases between them. The CDR3 contains 14 residues. CDR3: CASLRGISSYEQYF. The CDR3 coding sequence is TGTGCCAGCCTTAGGGGTATCAGCTCCTACGAGCAGTACTTC.

This chain connects TRBV6-5 to TRBJ1-4, with TRBD1 as a possible D gene (6 bases). Per the germline V gene, CDR1 is MNHEY and CDR2 is SVGAGI. This CDR3 is built from 13 residues. Trimming shortened V by 6 bases and J by 3 bases, and 8 bases separated the two germline ends. The CDR3 here is CASRPGANEKLFF. CDR3 DNA sequence: TGTGCCAGCAGACCAGGGGCTAATGAAAAACTGTTTTTT.

The rearrangement joins TRBV9 to TRBJ2-3, with 10 bases that match TRBD2. The J segment lost 5 bases and the V segment lost 3 bases, leaving 6 bases of the junction unmatched. Germline lookup yields CDR1 SGDLS and CDR2 YYNGEE. CDR3 length equals 15 residues. The CDR3 protein is CASSAVAGGRDTQYF. CDR3 nucleotides: TGTGCCAGCAGCGCGGTAGCGGGGGGTAGAGATACGCAGTATTTT.

The rearrangement links TRBV7-2 to TRBJ1-2; D not certain. Trimming left V 2 bases short and J 8 bases short, with 18 bases between. This CDR3 spans 15 amino acids. The germline V gene encodes CDR1 SGHTA and CDR2 FQGNSA. The CDR3: CASSLLRIHPSGYTF. The CDR3 DNA follows: TGTGCCAGCAGCTTACTACGGATCCACCCTAGCGGCTACACCTTC.

The V gene is TRBV18, the J gene TRBJ1-2; D might be TRBD1 (6 bases). Looked up from germline, CDR1 is KGHSH and CDR2 is LQKENI. Between the trimmed V and J ends, which lost 0 bases and 7 bases, there was a span of 12 bases. The length of the CDR3 is 14 residues. The DNA of the CDR3 is TGTGCCAGCTCACCACCGCAGGGGTTTGGTGGCTACACCTTC. Amino acids: CASSPPQGFGGYTF.